This TCR beta chain was profiled in a study of T cell responses to AZD1222 COVID-19 vaccine. Findings of the study overall: As reported, nearly half of all spike-specific TCRs target variant regions that are unmutated.

Details on this clone: Its antigen remains unidentified.

Clones were read by immunoSEQ multiplex PCR, and TCRdb kept only the in-frame ones, dropping some. The table includes 110,000 or so clones, about 88% detected once. With 1 base removed from V and 0 bases from J, the gap between germline ends came to 17 bases. Germline V gene sequence: CDR1 SGHDT, CDR2 YYEEEE. The CDR3 loop spans 18 amino acids. The chain has TRBV5-6 and TRBJ1-5; a weak D match, TRBD1 (6 bases). The sequences come from peripheral blood, collected 28 days after the second AZD1222 dose. The sequence was collected from an adult who received the AZD1222 COVID-19 vaccine. The CDR3 spells CASSLYGQFLYSNQPQHF. The CDR3 DNA reads as TGTGCCAGCAGCTTGTACGGACAGTTCCTTTATAGCAATCAGCCCCAGCATTTT.